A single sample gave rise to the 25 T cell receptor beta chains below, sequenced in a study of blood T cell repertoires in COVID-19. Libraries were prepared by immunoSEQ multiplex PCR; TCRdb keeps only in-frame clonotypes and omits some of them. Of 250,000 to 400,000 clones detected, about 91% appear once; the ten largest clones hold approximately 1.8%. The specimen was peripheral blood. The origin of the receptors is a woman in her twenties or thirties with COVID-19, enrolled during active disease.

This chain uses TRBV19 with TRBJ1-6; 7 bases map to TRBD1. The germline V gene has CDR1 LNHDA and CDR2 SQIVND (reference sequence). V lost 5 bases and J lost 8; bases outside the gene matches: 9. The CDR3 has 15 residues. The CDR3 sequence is CASSSEGAPDSPLHF. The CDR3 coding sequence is TGTGCCAGTAGTTCTGAGGGGGCGCCGGATTCACCCCTCCACTTT.

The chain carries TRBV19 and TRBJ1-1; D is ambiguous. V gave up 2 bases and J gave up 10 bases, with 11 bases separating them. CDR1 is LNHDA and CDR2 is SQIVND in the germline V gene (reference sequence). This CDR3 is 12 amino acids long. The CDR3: CASSILPEGAFF. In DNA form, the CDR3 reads TGTGCCAGTAGTATACTACCGGAGGGAGCTTTCTTT.

The DNA of the CDR3 is TGTGCCAGCACCCCATCACTAGGAGGGGTCAATTCACCCCTCCACTTT. It is translated as CASTPSLGGVNSPLHF. This rearrangement joins TRBV28 to TRBJ1-6, with a tentative D call TRBD1 (5 bases). CDR3 length: 16 residues. Germline V gene sequence: CDR1 MDHEN, CDR2 SYDVKM. Deletions cut 7 bases from V and 7 bases from J, with 20 bases between. The full variable domain, rest sourced from reference TRBV28 and TRBJ1-6, is DVKVTQSSRYLVKRTGEKVFLECVQDMDHENMFWYRQDPGLGLRLIYFSYDVKMKEKGDIPEGYSVSREKKERFSLILESASTNQTSMYLCASTPSLGGVNSPLHFGNGTRLTVT.

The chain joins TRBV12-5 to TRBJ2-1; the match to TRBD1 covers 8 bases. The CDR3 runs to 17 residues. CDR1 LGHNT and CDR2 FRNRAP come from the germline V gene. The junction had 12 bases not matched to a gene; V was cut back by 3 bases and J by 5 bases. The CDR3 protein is CASGFALTGVTHNEQFF. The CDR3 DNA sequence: TGTGCTAGTGGTTTTGCCCTGACAGGGGTAACCCACAATGAGCAGTTCTTC.

The CDR3 region is CATSDSGGASYNEQFF. The CDR3 nucleotides are TGTGCCACCAGTGATTCCGGGGGGGCATCCTACAATGAGCAGTTCTTC. The chain couples TRBV24-1 to TRBJ2-1; 8 bases are shared with TRBD2. Germline-derived CDR1 and CDR2 are KGHDR and SFDVKD. V shed 2 bases and J 1 base; nucleotides not matched to a gene: 3. The CDR3 covers 16 residues.

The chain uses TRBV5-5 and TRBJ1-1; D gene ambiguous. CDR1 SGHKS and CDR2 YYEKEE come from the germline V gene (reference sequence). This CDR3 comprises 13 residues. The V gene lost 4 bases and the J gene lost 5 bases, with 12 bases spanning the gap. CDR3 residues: CASSPAGGTEAFF. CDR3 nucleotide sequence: TGTGCCAGCAGCCCAGCGGGTGGAACTGAAGCTTTCTTT.

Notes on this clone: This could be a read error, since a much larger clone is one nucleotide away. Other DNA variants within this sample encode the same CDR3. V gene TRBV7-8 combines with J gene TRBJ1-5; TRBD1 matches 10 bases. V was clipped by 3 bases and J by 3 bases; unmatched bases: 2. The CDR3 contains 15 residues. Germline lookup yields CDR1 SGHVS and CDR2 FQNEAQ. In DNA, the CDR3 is TGTGCCAGCAGCTTTGGGACAGGGGACAATCAGCCCCAGCATTTT. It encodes CASSFGTGDNQPQHF. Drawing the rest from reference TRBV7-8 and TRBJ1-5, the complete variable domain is GAGVSQSPRYKVAKRGQDVALRCDPISGHVSLFWYQQALGQGPEFLTYFQNEAQLDKSGLPSDRFFAERPEGSVSTLKIQRTQQEDSAVYLCASSFGTGDNQPQHFGDGTRLSIL.

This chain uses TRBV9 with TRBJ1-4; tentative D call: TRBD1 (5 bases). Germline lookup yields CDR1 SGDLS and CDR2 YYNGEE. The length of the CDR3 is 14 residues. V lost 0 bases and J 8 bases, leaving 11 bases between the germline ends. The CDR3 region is CASSVGAGKEKLFF. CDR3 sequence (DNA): TGTGCCAGCAGCGTAGGGGCAGGGAAAGAAAAACTGTTTTTT.

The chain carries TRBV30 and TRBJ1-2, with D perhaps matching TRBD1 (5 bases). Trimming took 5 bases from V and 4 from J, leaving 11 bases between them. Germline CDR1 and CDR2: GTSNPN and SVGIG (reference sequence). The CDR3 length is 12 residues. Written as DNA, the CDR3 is TGTGCCTGGGTACAGGAACCCTATGGCTACACCTTC. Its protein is CAWVQEPYGYTF.

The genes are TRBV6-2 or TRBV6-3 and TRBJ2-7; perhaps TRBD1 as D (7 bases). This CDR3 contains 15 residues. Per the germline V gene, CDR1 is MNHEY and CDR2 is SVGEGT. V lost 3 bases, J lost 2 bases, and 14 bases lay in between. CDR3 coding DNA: TGTGCCAGCAGTTATCGGGAGACAGGGCCCTACGAGCAGTACTTC. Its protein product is CASSYRETGPYEQYF.

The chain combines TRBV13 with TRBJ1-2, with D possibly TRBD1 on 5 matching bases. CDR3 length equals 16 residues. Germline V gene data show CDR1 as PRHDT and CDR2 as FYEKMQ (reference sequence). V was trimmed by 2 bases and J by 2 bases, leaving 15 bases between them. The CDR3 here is CASSLLGDGGNYGYTF. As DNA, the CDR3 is TGTGCCAGCAGCTTACTTGGGGATGGGGGGAACTATGGCTACACCTTC.

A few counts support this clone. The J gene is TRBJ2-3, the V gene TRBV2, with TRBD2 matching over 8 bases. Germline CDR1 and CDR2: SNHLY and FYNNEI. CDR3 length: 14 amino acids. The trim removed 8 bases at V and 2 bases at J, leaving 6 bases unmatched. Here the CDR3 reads CASQGLVPTDTQYF. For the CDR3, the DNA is TGTGCCAGCCAGGGACTAGTCCCCACAGATACGCAGTATTTT.

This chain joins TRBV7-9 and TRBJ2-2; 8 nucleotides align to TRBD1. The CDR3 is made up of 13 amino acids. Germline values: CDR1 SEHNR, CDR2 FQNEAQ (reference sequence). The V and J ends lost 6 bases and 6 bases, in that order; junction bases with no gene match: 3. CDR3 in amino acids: CASSGQGAGELFF. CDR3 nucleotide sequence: TGTGCCAGCAGTGGACAGGGAGCCGGGGAGCTGTTTTTT.

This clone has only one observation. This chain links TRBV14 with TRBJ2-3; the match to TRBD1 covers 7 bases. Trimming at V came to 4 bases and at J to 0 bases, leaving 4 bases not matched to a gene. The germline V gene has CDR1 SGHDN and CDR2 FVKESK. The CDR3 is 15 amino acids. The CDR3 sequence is CASSRGQPSTDTQYF. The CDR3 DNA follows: TGTGCCAGCAGCCGGGGACAGCCTAGCACAGATACGCAGTATTTT.

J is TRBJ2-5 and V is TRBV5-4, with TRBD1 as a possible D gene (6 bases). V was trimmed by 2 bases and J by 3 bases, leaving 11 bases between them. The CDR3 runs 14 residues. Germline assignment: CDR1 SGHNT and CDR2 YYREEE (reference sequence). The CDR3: CASSFRTEEETQYF. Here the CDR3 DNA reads TGTGCCAGCAGCTTTAGGACAGAGGAAGAGACCCAGTACTTC.

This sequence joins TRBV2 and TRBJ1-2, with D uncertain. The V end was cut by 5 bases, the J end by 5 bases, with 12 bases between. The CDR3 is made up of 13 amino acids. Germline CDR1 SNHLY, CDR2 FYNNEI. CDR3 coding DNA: TGTGCCAGCAGTTTACAGCTTGTTTATGGCTACACCTTC. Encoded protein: CASSLQLVYGYTF.

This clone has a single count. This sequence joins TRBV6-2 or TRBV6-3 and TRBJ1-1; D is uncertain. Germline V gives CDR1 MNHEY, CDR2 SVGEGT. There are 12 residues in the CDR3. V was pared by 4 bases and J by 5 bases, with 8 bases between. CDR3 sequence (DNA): TGTGCCAGCAGTTTCCGGAGGACTGAAGCTTTCTTT. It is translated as CASSFRRTEAFF.

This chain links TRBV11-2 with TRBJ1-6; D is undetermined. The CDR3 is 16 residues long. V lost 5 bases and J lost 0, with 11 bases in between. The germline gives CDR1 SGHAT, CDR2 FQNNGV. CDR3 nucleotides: TGTGCCAGCAGCAGCCGGGTATTCTCCTATAATTCACCCCTCCACTTT. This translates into CASSSRVFSYNSPLHF.

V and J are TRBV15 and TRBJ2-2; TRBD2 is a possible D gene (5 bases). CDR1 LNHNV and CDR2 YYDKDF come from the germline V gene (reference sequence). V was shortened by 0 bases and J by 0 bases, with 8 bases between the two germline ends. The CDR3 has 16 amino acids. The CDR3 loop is CATSREAGSNTGELFF. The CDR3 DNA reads TGTGCCACCAGCAGAGAGGCGGGTTCGAACACCGGGGAGCTGTTTTTT.

In DNA form, the CDR3 reads TGTGCCAGCAGCTCCGCCGACAGTGGCTACACCTTC. This translates into CASSSADSGYTF. The chain has TRBV11-3 and TRBJ1-2; D might be TRBD1 (5 bases). The germline V gene encodes CDR1 SGHNT and CDR2 YENEEA. Trimming cost V 4 bases and J 7 bases, with 10 bases left between them. This CDR3 region has 12 residues.

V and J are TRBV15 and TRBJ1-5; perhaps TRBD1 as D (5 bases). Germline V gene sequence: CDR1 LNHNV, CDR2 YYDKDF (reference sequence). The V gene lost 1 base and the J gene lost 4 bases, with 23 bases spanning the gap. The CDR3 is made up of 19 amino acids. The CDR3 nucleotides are TGTGCCACCAGCAGAGGTTCAAGTGCCGGGGGTAGGAGGAATCAGCCCCAGCATTTT. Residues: CATSRGSSAGGRRNQPQHF.

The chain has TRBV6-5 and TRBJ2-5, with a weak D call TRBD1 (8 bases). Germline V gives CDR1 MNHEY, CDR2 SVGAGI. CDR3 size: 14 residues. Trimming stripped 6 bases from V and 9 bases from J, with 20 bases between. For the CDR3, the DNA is TGTGCCAGCAGGGGGACAGGAAAACGGGGGGCCCAGTACTTC. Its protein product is CASRGTGKRGAQYF.

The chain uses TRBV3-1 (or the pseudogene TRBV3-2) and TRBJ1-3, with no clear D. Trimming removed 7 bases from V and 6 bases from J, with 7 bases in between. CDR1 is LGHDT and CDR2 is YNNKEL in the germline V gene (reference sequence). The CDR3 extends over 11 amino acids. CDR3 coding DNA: TGTGCCAGCAAGAGGGAAAACACCATATATTTT. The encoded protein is CASKRENTIYF.

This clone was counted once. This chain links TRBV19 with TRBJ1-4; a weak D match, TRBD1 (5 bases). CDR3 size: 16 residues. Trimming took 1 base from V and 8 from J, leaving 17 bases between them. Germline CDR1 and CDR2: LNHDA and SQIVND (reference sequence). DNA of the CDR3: TGTGCCAGTAGTATAGGGATCCAGGGTGGTAGCGAAAAACTGTTTTTT. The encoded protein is CASSIGIQGGSEKLFF.

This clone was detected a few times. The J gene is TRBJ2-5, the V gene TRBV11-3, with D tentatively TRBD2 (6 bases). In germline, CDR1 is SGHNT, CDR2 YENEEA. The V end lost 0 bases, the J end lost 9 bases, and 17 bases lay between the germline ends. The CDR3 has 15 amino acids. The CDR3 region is CASSLEEWRGTAQYF. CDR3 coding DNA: TGTGCCAGCAGCTTAGAAGAGTGGAGGGGCACTGCCCAGTACTTC.